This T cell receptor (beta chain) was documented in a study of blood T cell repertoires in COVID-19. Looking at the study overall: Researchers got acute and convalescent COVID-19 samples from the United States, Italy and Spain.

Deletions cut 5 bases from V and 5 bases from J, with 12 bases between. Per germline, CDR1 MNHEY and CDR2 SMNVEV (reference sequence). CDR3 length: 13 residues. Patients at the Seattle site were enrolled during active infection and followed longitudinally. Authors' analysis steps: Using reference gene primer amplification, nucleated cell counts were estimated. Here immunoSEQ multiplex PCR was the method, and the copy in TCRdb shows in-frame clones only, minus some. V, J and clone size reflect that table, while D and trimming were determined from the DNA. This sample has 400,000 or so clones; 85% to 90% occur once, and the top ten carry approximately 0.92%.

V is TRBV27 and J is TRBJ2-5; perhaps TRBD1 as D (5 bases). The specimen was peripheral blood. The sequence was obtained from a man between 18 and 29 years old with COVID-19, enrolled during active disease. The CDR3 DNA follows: TGTGCCAGCAGTCCAGGGTTTTTCGAGACCCAGTACTTC. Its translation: CASSPGFFETQYF.